The present entry profiles one TCR beta chain with its context. This entry is derived from a study of blood T cell repertoires in COVID-19. Study as a whole: Whether acute or convalescent, the COVID-19 samples came from the United States, Italy and Spain.

In the original processing: The authors estimated nucleated cell counts from reference gene primer amplification. Produced via immunoSEQ multiplex PCR; TCRdb's table is partial and in-frame only. V, J and clone size are taken as reported in that table, and D and trimming were inferred from the DNA itself. The sample records 99,000 or so clones, about four fifths being singletons. There are 15 residues in the CDR3. V shed 1 base and J shed 7 bases, with 13 bases lying between them. The germline V gene has CDR1 KGHSH and CDR2 LQKENI. The sequenced material came from peripheral blood. The rearrangement links TRBV18 to TRBJ2-2; a weak D match, TRBD2 (6 bases). This sequence was found in a man between 65 and 80 years old with active or convalescent COVID-19. The CDR3 region is CASSPLDKAGGELFF. CDR3 in DNA: TGTGCCAGCTCACCACTCGACAAAGCGGGCGGGGAGCTGTTTTTT. Using reference TRBV18 and TRBJ2-2 for the parts outside the CDR3, the full variable domain is NAGVMQNPRHLVRRRGQEARLRCSPMKGHSHVYWYRQLPEEGLKFMVYLQKENIIDESGMPKERFSAEFPKEGPSILRIQQVVRGDSAAYFCASSPLDKAGGELFFGEGSRLTVL.